These 14 T cell receptor beta chains originate from one sample sequenced in a study of blood T cell repertoires in COVID-19. Only in-frame clones appear in the TCRdb table, and some are missing; sequencing was by immunoSEQ multiplex PCR. Of roughly 120,000 clones listed, around 90% are singletons. Sequences were obtained from peripheral blood. The receptors come from a man between 50 and 59 years old with COVID-19, enrolled during active disease.

This chain joins TRBV12-3 or TRBV12-4 and TRBJ2-2, with D possibly TRBD1 on 5 matching bases. V lost 7 bases and J lost 4, with 7 bases in between. The length of the CDR3 is 12 residues. CDR3: CASNQGTGELFF. In DNA, the CDR3 is TGTGCCAGCAATCAGGGCACCGGGGAGCTGTTTTTT.

V and J are TRBV6-2 or TRBV6-3 and TRBJ1-6, with 7 positions matching TRBD1. J gave up 6 bases and V 5 bases, and 7 bases lay outside the gene matches. This CDR3 contains 15 residues. Germline lookup yields CDR1 MNHEY and CDR2 SVGEGT. The CDR3 loop reads CASSLLRDSNSPLHF. CDR3 coding DNA: TGTGCCAGCAGTCTTCTGAGGGACAGTAATTCACCCCTCCACTTT.

The CDR3 sequence is CASSQGHMNTEAFF. The CDR3 DNA is TGTGCCAGCAGCCAGGGACATATGAACACTGAAGCTTTCTTT. V and J are TRBV16 and TRBJ1-1; the D gene is possibly TRBD1 (6 bases). The V and J ends lost 3 bases and 0 bases respectively, with 8 bases between them. CDR3 length: 14 residues. Germline V gene sequence: CDR1 KGHSY, CDR2 FQNENV. Full variable domain (missing parts from reference TRBV16 and TRBJ1-1): GEEVAQTPKHLVRGEGQKAKLYCAPIKGHSYVFWYQQVLKNEFKFLISFQNENVFDETGMPKERFSAKCLPNSPCSLEIQATKLEDSAVYFCASSQGHMNTEAFFGQGTRLTVV.

V usage is TRBV5-1 and J usage is TRBJ1-2; 7 nucleotides line up with TRBD1. J gave up 6 bases and V 8 bases, and 16 bases lay outside the gene matches. Germline CDR1 SGHRS, CDR2 YFSETQ. The CDR3 is 15 amino acids. The CDR3 DNA reads TGCGCCAGTGGATTAAGACAGGGCTCGATCGATGGCTACACCTTC. As protein: CASGLRQGSIDGYTF.

J is TRBJ2-5 and V is TRBV19; 15 bases map to TRBD2. The CDR3 has 21 residues. From germline, CDR1 is LNHDA and CDR2 SQIVND (reference sequence). V was clipped by 3 bases and J by 4 bases; unmatched bases: 18. CDR3 in DNA: TGTGCCAGTAGTATCCATCGAAGGCAGGGGACTAGCGGGAGGTTATTAGAGACCCAGTACTTC. The encoded protein is CASSIHRRQGTSGRLLETQYF.

This clone was seen once. This rearrangement joins TRBV10-3 to TRBJ1-2, with D perhaps TRBD1 (6 bases). Germline CDR1 ENHRY, CDR2 SYGVKD. CDR3 length equals 15 residues. The V end was cut by 3 bases, the J end by 4 bases, with 15 bases between. DNA of the CDR3: TGTGCCATCAGTGACCAAACAGGGTTAGCCTATGGCTACACCTTC. Amino acid sequence: CAISDQTGLAYGYTF.

V gene TRBV19 combines with J gene TRBJ1-2; TRBD1 is a possible D gene (6 bases). This CDR3 is 13 amino acids long. Trimming left V 5 bases short and J 6 bases short, with 13 bases between. Germline CDR1 reads LNHDA; CDR2 reads SQIVND (reference sequence). The CDR3 is CASSVRQEHGYTF. CDR3 sequence (DNA): TGTGCCAGTAGTGTCCGACAGGAACATGGCTACACCTTC.

V and J are TRBV5-1 and TRBJ1-2; 9 bases are a match to TRBD1. There are 15 residues in the CDR3. V gave up 5 bases and J gave up 1 base; unmatched junction bases: 6. Germline CDR1 is SGHRS and CDR2 is YFSETQ. CDR3 nucleotide sequence: TGCGCCAGCAGTTTAATGACAGGGGGTAACTATGGCTACACCTTC. As protein: CASSLMTGGNYGYTF. Looking up the rest from reference TRBV5-1 and TRBJ1-2 gives the full variable domain: KAGVTQTPRYLIKTRGQQVTLSCSPISGHRSVSWYQQTPGQGLQFLFEYFSETQRNKGNFPGRFSGRQFSNSRSEMNVSTLELGDSALYLCASSLMTGGNYGYTFGSGTRLTVV.

This sequence joins TRBV29-1 and TRBJ2-5; 7 bases match TRBD1. This CDR3 is built from 18 residues. V dropped 1 base and J dropped 2; count of bases not matched to a gene: 16. In germline, CDR1 is SQVTM, CDR2 ANQGSEA. In nucleotides, the CDR3 is TGCAGCGTTGAAGCACGAGCCGCCGGACAGGAGAGACAAGAGACCCAGTACTTC. As protein: CSVEARAAGQERQETQYF. The full variable domain, completed using reference TRBV29-1 and TRBJ2-5, is SAVISQKPSRDICQRGTSLTIQCQVDSQVTMMFWYRQQPGQSLTLIATANQGSEATYESGFVIDKFPISRPNLTFSTLTVSNMSPEDSSIYLCSVEARAAGQERQETQYFGPGTRLLVL.

This clone occurred once. The chain is built from TRBV15 and TRBJ1-2; D gene ambiguous. The CDR3 has 12 residues. Germline CDR1 LNHNV, CDR2 YYDKDF (reference sequence). Trimming pared 5 bases from V and 4 bases from J, leaving 8 bases between. The CDR3 coding sequence is TGTGCCACCAGCTCGGAGACCTATGGCTACACCTTC. It codes for CATSSETYGYTF.

This chain uses TRBV5-4 with TRBJ2-3, with 7 bases identical to TRBD1. CDR3 length: 14 residues. Germline CDR1 and CDR2: SGHNT and YYREEE (reference sequence). Germline trimming cut 3 bases from V and 0 bases from J; bases unmatched to any gene: 1. CDR3 DNA: TGTGCCAGCAGCTACAGGGGTAGCACAGATACGCAGTATTTT. Translated, it gives CASSYRGSTDTQYF.

The chain recombines TRBV6-8 with TRBJ2-3, with TRBD2 matching 10 bases. This CDR3 comprises 20 residues. The V gene end was trimmed by 2 bases and the J gene end by 9 bases; junction bases not matched to a gene: 23. Germline V gene sequence: CDR1 MNHGY, CDR2 SAAAGT. The CDR3 protein is CASSYPHRLCMASGSGTQYF. The CDR3 nucleotides are TGTGCCAGCAGTTACCCCCATCGACTGTGTATGGCTAGCGGGAGTGGGACGCAGTATTTT.

The V call is TRBV9, the J call TRBJ2-7; TRBD1 aligns across 8 bases. This CDR3 region has 14 residues. Germline V gene lookup returns CDR1 SGDLS and CDR2 YYNGEE. With V trimmed by 4 bases and J by 7 bases, 10 bases remained unmatched. The CDR3 region has the DNA TGTGCCAGCAGCCCAATCCAGGGGGCAAGGGAGCAGTACTTC. As protein: CASSPIQGAREQYF.

This clone was detected once. The chain couples TRBV28 to TRBJ2-5, with TRBD1 identical over 9 bases. CDR1 is MDHEN and CDR2 is SYDVKM in the germline V gene. Trimming at V came to 4 bases and at J to 3 bases, leaving 6 bases not matched to a gene. The CDR3 has 15 residues. The CDR3 DNA follows: TGTGCCAGCAGTTCGGGACAGGGAGGTGAAGAGACCCAGTACTTC. It encodes CASSSGQGGEETQYF. Full variable domain (rest looked up from reference TRBV28 and TRBJ2-5): DVKVTQSSRYLVKRTGEKVFLECVQDMDHENMFWYRQDPGLGLRLIYFSYDVKMKEKGDIPEGYSVSREKKERFSLILESASTNQTSMYLCASSSGQGGEETQYFGPGTRLLVL.